This T cell receptor beta chain was identified in a study of post-analysis software for immune sequencing data (dated by TCRdb to 2013 to 2016). For context, the study as a whole: Disease courses on record covered relapsing-remitting, secondary progressive and progressive-relapsing multiple sclerosis, though some patients had no subtype annotation. A subset of samples was prepared in parallel using single-end sample barcoding, then pooled and co-amplified after Illumina adapter ligation. Patient repertoires were compared against 10 to 12 previously published healthy control repertoires from donors aged roughly 6 to 26 years.

Study-wide findings and limitations: Several TRBV segments, including TRBV5-6, TRBV5-1 and TRBV20-1, were significantly more frequent in patients than controls. The control group was slightly older than the multiple sclerosis patient group. Direct clustering with F measure revealed strong co-clustering of samples prepared in the same batch, which led to a batch-effect correction. Multiple sclerosis patients had significantly lower normalized Chao1 diversity than controls, a result that suggests substantial peripheral T-cell clonal expansion.

About this clonotype itself: This receptor's antigen is unknown. Base qualities are not provided; no much larger clone lies one nucleotide away.

There are 13 amino acids in the CDR3, from cysteine to phenylalanine inclusive. CDR3 DNA only is kept here, 39 bases in frame from base 1. According to the germline V gene, CDR1 reads SGHTA and CDR2 reads FQGNSA. V is clipped by 2 bases and J by 9 bases, and the sequence between their germline boundaries is 11 bases long. To demonstrate the VDJtools post-analysis software, the study profiled TCR beta repertoires from the peripheral blood of around 13 young patients with multiple sclerosis. The multiple sclerosis patients were children and adolescents ranging in age from 6 to 15 years. Libraries were built with PCR. The data were produced on an Illumina HiSeq 2500. To reduce PCR and sequencing biases, unique molecular identifiers were built into the TCR beta cDNA libraries. Roughly 0.5 million cDNA molecules were obtained per 1 to 10 million input T cells, so each molecule approximated one T cell. The same protocol used for the earlier healthy control dataset was applied to prepare and sequence the patient libraries. Samples belonging to the same batch were prepared together, multiplexed and sequenced on a shared HiSeq lane. From the authors' description of their analysis: MIGEC was used to process the raw barcoded reads, and molecular identifier groups with only a single read were discarded before consensus assembly and CDR3 extraction. VDJtools was used for post-analysis of the clonotype tables, with diversity normalized by down-sampling every dataset to the smallest sample size. To correct batch-related cross-sample contamination, repertoire overlap clustering matched CDR3 amino acid sequences but not nucleotide sequences. The public reads were reanalyzed by TCRdb: fastp trimming at Q25, MiXCR alignment, in-frame beta chains only. When rows share a CDR3 protein, they turn into one entry using the most common DNA and genes. What appears here as the V and J calls and clone size reflects TCRdb's work, not the paper's. The sample contains 600,000 to 700,000 distinct CDR3 sequences, 59% of them found a single time. The top ten hold over 9% of the sample.

The chain joins TRBV7-2 to TRBJ2-1, with no reliable assignment of the D segment. The source is a girl aged 2 to 10 with multiple sclerosis. Sequences were obtained from blood. For the CDR3, the sequence is CASSLMGFSEQFF. In nucleotides, the sequence is TGTGCCAGCAGCTTAATGGGTTTTAGTGAGCAGTTCTTC. Where the CDR3 stops, the reference TRBV7-2 and TRBJ2-1 genes take over; the full variable domain is GAGVSQSPSNKVTEKGKDVELRCDPISGHTALYWYRQSLGQGLEFLIYFQGNSAPDKSGLPSDRFSAERTGGSVSTLTIQRTQQEDSAVYLCASSLMGFSEQFFGPGTRLTVL.